This T cell receptor (beta chain) was retrieved from a study of blood T cell repertoires in COVID-19. Study context: There were acute and convalescent COVID-19 samples, and they came from the United States, Italy and Spain. From T cells, B-cell-depleted T cells, or PBMCs came the material, which was cDNA or gDNA.

Germline V CDR1 and CDR2: LNHDA, SQIVND (reference sequence). V lost 2 bases to trimming and J lost 0 bases, with 16 bases between them. The CDR3 extends over 17 amino acids. In terms of age and location, participants ranged from roughly 18 to 100 years and lived in under 30 US areas. Original data processing: Reference gene primer amplification yielded estimated nucleated cell counts. Assay used: immunoSEQ multiplex PCR; TCRdb lists only in-frame clones, some missing. That table is the source of V, J and clone size, and D and trimming were worked out from the DNA. The table records 250,000 to 350,000 clones, roughly 90% of them present only once.

The specimen sequenced was PBMCs or T cells enriched from blood (not recorded which). This sequence was found in a woman between 18 and 29 years old with acute COVID-19. The chain couples TRBV19 to TRBJ1-1; no reliable D call. CDR3 amino acids: CASSIRFREAMNTEAFF. In DNA form, the CDR3 reads TGTGCCAGTAGTATACGGTTCCGGGAGGCCATGAACACTGAAGCTTTCTTT.